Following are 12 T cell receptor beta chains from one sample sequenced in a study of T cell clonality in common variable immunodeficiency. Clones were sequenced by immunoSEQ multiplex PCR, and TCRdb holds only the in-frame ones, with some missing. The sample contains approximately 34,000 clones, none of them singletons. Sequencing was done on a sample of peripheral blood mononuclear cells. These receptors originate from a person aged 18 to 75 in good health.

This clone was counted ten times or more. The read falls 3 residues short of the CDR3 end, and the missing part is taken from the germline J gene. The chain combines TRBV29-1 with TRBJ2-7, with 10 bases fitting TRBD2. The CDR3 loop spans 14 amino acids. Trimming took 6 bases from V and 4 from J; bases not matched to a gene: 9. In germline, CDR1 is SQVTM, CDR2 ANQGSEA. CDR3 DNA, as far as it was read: TGCAGCGTGGAGGGGACTAGCGATTCGTACGAG. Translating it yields CSVEGTSDSYE. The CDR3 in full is CSVEGTSDSYEQYF.

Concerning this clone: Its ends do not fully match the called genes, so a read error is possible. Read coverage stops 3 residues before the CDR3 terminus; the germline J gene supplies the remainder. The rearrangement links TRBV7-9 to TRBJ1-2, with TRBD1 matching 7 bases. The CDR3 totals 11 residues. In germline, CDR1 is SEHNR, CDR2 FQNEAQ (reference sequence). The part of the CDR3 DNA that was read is TGTTCCAGCAGCCAAGACAGGGAT. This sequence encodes CSSSQDRD. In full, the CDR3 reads CSSSQDRDYTF. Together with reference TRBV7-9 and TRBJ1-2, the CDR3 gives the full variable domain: DTGVSQNPRHKITKRGQNVTFRCDPISEHNRLYWYRQTLGQGPEFLTYFQNEAQLEKSRLLSDRFSAERPKGSFSTLEIQRTEQGDSAMYLCSSSQDRDYTFGSGTRLTVV.

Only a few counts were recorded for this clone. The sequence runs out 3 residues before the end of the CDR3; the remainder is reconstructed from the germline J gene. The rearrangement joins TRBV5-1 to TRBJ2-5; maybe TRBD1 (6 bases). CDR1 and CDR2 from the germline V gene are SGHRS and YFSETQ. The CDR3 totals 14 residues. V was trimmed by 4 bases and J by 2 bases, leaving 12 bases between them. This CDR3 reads CASSPGQKQETQYF. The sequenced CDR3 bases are TGCGCCAGCAGCCCCGGACAGAAACAAGAGACC. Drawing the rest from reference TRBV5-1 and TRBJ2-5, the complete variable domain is KAGVTQTPRYLIKTRGQQVTLSCSPISGHRSVSWYQQTPGQGLQFLFEYFSETQRNKGNFPGRFSGRQFSNSRSEMNVSTLELGDSALYLCASSPGQKQETQYFGPGTRLLVL.

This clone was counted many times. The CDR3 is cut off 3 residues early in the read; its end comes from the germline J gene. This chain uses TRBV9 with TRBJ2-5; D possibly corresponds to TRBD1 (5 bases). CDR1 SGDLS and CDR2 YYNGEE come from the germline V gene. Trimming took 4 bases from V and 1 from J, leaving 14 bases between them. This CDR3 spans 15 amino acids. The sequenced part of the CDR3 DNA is TGTGCCAGCAGCATACAGACAGTGCCCCAAGAGACC. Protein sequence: CASSIQTVPQET. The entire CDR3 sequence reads CASSIQTVPQETQYF.

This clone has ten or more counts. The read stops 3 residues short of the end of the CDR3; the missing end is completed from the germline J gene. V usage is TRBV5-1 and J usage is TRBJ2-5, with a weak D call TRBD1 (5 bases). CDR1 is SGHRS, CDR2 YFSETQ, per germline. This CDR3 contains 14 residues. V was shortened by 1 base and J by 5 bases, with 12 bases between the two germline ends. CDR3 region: CASSLRGNGETQYF. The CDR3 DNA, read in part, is TGCGCCAGCAGCTTGAGGGGAAATGGGGAGACC.

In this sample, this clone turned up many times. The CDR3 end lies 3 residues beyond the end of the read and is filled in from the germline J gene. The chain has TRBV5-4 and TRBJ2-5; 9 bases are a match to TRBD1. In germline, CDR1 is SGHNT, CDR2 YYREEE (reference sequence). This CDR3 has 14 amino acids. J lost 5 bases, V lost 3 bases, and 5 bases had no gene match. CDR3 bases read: TGTGCCAGCAGCTCCTCCGGGACAGGGGAGACC. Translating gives CASSSSGTGET. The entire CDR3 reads CASSSSGTGETQYF.

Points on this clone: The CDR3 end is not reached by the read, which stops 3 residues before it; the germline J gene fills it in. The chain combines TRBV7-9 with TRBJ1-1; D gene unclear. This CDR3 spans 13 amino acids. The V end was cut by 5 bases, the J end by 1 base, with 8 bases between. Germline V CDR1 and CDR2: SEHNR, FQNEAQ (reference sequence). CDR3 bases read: TGTGCCAGCAGCCGTGAAGGGAACACTGAA. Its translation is CASSREGNTE. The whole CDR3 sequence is CASSREGNTEAFF.

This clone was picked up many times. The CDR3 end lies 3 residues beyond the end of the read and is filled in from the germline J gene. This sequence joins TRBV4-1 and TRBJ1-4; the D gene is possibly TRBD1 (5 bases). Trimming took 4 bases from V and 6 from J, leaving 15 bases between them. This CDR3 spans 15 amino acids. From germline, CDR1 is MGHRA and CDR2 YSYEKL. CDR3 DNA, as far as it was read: TGCGCCAGCAGCCCCCAGGGATTAGGGTATGAAAAA. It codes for CASSPQGLGYEK. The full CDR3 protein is CASSPQGLGYEKLFF.

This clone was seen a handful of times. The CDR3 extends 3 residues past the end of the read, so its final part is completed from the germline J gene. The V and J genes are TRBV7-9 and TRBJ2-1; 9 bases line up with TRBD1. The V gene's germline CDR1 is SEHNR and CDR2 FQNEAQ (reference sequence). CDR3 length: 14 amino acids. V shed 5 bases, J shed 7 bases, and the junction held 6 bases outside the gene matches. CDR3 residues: CASSPRDRVNEQFF. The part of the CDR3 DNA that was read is TGTGCCAGCAGCCCCCGGGACAGGGTGAATGAG.

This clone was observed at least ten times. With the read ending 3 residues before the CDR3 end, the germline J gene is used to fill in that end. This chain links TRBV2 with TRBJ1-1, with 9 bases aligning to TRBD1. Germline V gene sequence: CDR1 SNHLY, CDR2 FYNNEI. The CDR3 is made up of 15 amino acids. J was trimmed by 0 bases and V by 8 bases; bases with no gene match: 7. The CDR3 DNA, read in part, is TGTGCCAGCTTTTGGGACAGGGCCATGAACACTGAA. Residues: CASFWDRAMNTE. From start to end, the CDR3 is CASFWDRAMNTEAFF.

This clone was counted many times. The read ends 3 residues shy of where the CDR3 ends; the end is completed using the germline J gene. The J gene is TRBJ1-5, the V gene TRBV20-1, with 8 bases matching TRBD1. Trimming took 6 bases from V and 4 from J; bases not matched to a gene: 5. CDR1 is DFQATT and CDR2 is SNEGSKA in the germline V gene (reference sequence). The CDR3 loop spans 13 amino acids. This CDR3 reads CSALQGANQPQHF. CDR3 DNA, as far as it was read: TGCAGTGCGCTGCAGGGGGCGAATCAGCCC.

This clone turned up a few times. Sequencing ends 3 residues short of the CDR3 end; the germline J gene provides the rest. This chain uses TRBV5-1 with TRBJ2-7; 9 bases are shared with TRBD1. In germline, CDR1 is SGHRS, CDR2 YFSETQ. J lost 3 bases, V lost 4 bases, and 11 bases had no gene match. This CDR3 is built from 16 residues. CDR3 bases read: TGCGCCAGCAGCCGCTGGACAGGGGCAATAATCTACGAG. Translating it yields CASSRWTGAIIYE. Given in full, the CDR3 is CASSRWTGAIIYEQYF. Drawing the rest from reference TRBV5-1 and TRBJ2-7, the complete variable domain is KAGVTQTPRYLIKTRGQQVTLSCSPISGHRSVSWYQQTPGQGLQFLFEYFSETQRNKGNFPGRFSGRQFSNSRSEMNVSTLELGDSALYLCASSRWTGAIIYEQYFGPGTRLTVT.